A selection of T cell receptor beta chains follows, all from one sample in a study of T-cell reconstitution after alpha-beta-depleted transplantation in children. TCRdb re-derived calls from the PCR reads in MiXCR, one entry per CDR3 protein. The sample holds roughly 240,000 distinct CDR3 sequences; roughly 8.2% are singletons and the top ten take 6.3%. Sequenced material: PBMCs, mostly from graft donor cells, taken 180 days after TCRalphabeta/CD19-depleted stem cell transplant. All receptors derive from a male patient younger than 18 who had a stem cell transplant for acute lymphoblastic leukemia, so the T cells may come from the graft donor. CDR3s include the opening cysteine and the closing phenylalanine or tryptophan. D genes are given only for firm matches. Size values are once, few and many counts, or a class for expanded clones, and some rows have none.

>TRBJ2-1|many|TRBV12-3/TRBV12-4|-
CASSLQNEQFF
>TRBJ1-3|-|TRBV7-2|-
CASSLSLRGNTIYF
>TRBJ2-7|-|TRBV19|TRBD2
CASSMGGEYEQYF
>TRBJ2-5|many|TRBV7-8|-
CASSFPLDETQYF
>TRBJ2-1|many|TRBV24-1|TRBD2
CATSKFTSGYNEQFF
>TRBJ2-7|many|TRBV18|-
CASLQDGTYEQYF
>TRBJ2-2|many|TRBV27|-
CASSSGLVTGELFF
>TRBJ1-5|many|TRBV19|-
CASSIWFWGRIETYSNQPQHF
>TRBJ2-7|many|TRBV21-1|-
CASSKAGRNQGLSYEQYF
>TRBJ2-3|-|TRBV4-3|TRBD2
CASSQVGTSGGPRTDTQYF
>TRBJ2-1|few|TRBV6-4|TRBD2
CASSPKRGGGTYNEQFF
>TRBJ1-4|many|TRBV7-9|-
CASSLRGLAEKLFF
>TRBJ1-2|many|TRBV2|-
CASSVAGGYTF
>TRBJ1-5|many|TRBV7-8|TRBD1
CASSLAPGQPSNQPQHF
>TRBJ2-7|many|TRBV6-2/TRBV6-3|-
CASSLLFYEQYF
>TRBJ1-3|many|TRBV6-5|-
CASSYSGPRSGNTIYF
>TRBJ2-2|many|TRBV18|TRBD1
CASPNLGTGETGELFF
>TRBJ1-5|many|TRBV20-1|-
CSARGGERGNQPQHF
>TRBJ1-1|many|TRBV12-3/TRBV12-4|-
CASSLSRGARNTEAFF
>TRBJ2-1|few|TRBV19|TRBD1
CASSPRGTSYNEQFF
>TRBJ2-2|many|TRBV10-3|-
CAISETPSTGELFF
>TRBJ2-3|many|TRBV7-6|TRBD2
CASSSPPWRGWSTQYF
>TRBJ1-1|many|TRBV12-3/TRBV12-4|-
CASSWRGGVTEAFF
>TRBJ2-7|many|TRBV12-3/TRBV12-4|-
CASLGAYSYEQYF
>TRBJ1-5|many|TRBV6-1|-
CASSESGAHQPQHF
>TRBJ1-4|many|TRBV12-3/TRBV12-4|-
CASRPTGRNEKLFF
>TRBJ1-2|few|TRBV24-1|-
CATEAQGYGYTF
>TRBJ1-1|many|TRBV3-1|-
CASSLKGVNTEAFF
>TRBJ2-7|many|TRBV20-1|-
CSATQGYEQYF
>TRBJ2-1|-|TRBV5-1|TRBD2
CASSLTLLAGVYNEQFF
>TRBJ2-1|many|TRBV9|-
CASSVGGREQFF
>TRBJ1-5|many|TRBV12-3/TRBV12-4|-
CASSYRGGYQPQHF
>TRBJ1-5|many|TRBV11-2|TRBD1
CASSLGGGSQPQHF
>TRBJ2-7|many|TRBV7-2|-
CASRSTGTYEQYF
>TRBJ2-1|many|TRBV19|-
CASSKDYYNEQFF
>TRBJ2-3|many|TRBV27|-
CASSPDPWTDTQYF
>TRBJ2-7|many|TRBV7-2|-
CASSLGGAANEQYF
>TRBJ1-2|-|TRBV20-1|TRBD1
CISGQAPGYGYTF
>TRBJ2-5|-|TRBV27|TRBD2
CASTVYLDPGGGGETQYF
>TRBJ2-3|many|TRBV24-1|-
CATSDSEGGTDTQYF
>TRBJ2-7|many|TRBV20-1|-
CSAHLLEGGKVHEQYF
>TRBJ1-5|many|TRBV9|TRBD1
CASSPGQAQPQHF
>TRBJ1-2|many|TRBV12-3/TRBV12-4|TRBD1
CASRKDRGDYGYTF
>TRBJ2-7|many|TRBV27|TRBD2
CASSGTSVYEQYF
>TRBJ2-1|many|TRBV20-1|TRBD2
CSARVSGSSYNEQFF
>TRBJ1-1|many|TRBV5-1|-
CASSLQGWPMKTEAFF
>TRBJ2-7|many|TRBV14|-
CASRGRESEEQYF
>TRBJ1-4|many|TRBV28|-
CASSQSRRTHREKLFF
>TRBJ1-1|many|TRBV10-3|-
CAISEPLNTEAFF
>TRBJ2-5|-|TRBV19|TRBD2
CASSKISGKETQYF
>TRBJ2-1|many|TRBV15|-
CATSRDNRNEQFF
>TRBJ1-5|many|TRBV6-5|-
CASSADLSNQPQHF
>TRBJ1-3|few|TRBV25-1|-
CASSDGGGGNTIYF